This T cell receptor (beta chain) was captured in a study of blood T cell repertoires in COVID-19. Per the original methods: Amplification of reference gene primers was used by the study to estimate nucleated cell counts. Measured with immunoSEQ multiplex PCR; TCRdb has only the in-frame clones, and not every one. The V and J calls and clone size are taken from that table; D and trimming were inferred from the DNA. The sample contains 250,000 to 350,000 clones, around four fifths of which appear only once. V was shortened by 0 bases and J by 7 bases, with 15 bases between the two germline ends. Germline V gene sequence: CDR1 SGHTA, CDR2 FQGTGA. The CDR3 runs to 15 residues.

V and J are TRBV7-3 and TRBJ1-1; tentatively, D is TRBD1 (6 bases). This clonotype originated in a woman aged 45-60 years with active or convalescent COVID-19. The sample was peripheral blood. Here the CDR3 reads CASSLTGAGQYEAFF. The CDR3, as DNA: TGTGCCAGCAGCTTAACGGGGGCAGGACAGTATGAAGCTTTCTTT.